The text below deals with one T cell receptor beta chain. As yet, its antigen is unknown. This record belongs to a study of T cell responses to AZD1222 COVID-19 vaccine. Study-level results: Vaccination with two AZD1222 doses was followed by a rise in Spike-specific TCR breadth and depth. Sampled repertoires all dated from after the peak T cell response.

The CDR3 is 16 amino acids. V gave up 1 base and J gave up 0 bases, with 16 bases separating them. The V gene's germline CDR1 is GTSNPN and CDR2 SVGIG (reference sequence). Clones were read by immunoSEQ multiplex PCR, and TCRdb kept only the in-frame ones, dropping some. The sample lists 150,000 or so clones, 90% occurring once. The source is an adult who received the AZD1222 COVID-19 vaccine. Here the sequenced sample was peripheral blood, taken 28 days after the second AZD1222 dose. The chain has TRBV30 and TRBJ2-7; D may be TRBD1 (5 bases). The CDR3 region is CAWSGLEQASSYEQYF. DNA of the CDR3: TGTGCCTGGAGTGGATTGGAACAGGCCAGCTCCTACGAGCAGTACTTC. The entire variable domain, with the rest obtained from reference TRBV30 and TRBJ2-7, is as follows: SQTIHQWPATLVQPVGSPLSLECTVEGTSNPNLYWYRQAAGRGLQLLFYSVGIGQISSEVPQNLSASRPQDRQFILSSKKLLLSDSGFYLCAWSGLEQASSYEQYFGPGTRLTVT.